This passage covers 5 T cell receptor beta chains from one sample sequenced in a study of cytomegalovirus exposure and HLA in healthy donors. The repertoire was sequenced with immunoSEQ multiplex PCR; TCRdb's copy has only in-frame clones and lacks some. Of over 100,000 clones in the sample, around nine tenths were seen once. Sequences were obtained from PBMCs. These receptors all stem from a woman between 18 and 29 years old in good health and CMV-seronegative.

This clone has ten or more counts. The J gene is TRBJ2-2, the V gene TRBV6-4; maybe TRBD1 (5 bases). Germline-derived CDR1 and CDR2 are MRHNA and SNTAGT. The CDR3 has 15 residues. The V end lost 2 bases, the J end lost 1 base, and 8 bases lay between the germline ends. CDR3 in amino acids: CASSDGQGNTGELFF. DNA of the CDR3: TGTGCCAGCAGTGACGGGCAGGGGAACACCGGGGAGCTGTTTTTT.

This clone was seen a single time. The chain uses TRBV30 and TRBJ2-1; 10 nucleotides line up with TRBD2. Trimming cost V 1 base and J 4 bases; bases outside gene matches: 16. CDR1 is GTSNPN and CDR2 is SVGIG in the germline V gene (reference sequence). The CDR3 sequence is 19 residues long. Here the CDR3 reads CAWSGRSGGGTINYNEQFF. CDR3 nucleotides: TGTGCCTGGAGTGGGAGGAGCGGGGGGGGTACAATCAATTACAATGAGCAGTTCTTC.

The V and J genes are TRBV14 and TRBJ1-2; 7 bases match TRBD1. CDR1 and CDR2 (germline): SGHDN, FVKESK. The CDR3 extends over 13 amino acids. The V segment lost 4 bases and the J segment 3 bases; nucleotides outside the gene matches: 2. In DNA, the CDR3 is TGTGCCAGCAGCCCCGGGACAGACTATGGCTACACCTTC. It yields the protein CASSPGTDYGYTF.

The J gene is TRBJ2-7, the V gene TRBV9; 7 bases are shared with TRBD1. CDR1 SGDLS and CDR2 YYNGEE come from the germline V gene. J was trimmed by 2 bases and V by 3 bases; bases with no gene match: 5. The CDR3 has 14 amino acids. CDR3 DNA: TGTGCCAGCAGCGCGACGGGGACAGCCTACGAGCAGTACTTC. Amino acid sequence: CASSATGTAYEQYF.

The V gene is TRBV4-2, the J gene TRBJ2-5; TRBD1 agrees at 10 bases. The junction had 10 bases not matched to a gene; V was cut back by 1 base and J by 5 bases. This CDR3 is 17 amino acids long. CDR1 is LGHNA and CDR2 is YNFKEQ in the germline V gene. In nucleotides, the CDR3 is TGTGCCAGCAGCCAAGGACCACCGGGACAGGGGAGGGAGACCCAGTACTTC. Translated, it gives CASSQGPPGQGRETQYF.